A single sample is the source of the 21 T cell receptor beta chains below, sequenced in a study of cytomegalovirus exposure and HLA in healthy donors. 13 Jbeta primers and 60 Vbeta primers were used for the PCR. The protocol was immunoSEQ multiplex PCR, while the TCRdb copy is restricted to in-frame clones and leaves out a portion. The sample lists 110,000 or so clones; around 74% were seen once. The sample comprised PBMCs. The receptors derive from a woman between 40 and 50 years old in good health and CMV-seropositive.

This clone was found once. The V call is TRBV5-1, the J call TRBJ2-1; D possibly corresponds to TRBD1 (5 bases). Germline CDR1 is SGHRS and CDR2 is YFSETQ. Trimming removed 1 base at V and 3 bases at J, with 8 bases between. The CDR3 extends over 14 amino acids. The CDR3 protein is CASSLQGDYNEQFF. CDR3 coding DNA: TGCGCCAGCAGCTTGCAAGGGGACTACAATGAGCAGTTCTTC.

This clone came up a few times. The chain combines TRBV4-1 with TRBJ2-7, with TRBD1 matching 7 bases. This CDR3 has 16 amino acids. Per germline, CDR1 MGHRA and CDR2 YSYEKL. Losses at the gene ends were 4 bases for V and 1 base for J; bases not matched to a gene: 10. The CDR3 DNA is TGCGCCAGCAGCCGACAACCGGGACAGCTTTCCTACGAGCAGTACTTC. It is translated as CASSRQPGQLSYEQYF.

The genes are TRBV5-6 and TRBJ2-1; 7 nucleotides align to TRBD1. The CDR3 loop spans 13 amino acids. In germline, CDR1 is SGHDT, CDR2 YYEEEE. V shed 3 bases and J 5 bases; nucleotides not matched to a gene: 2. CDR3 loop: CASSSGTDNEQFF. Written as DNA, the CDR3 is TGTGCCAGCAGCTCCGGGACAGACAATGAGCAGTTCTTC.

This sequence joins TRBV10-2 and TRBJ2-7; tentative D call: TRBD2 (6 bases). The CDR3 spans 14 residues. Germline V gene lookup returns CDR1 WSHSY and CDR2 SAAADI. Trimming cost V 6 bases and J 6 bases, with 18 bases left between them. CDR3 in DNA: TGCGCCAGCAGGGAACAAGTTGGGACTCTCGAGCAGTACTTC. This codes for CASREQVGTLEQYF.

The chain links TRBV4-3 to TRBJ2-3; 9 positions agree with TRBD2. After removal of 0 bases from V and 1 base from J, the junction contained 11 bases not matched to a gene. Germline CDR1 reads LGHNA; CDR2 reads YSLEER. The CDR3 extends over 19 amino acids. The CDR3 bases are TGCGCCAGCAGCCAAGATCATCCCCTAGCGGGGTCGGGCACAGATACGCAGTATTTT. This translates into CASSQDHPLAGSGTDTQYF.

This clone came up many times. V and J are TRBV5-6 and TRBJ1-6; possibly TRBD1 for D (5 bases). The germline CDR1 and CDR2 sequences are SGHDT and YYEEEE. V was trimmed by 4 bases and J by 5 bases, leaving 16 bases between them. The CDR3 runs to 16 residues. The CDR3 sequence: CASSPPGLRDNSPLHF. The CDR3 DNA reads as TGTGCCAGCAGCCCGCCAGGGTTAAGGGATAATTCACCCCTCCACTTT. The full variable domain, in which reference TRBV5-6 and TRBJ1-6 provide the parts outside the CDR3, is DAGVTQSPTHLIKTRGQQVTLRCSPKSGHDTVSWYQQALGQGPQFIFQYYEEEERQRGNFPDRFSGHQFPNYSSELNVNALLLGDSALYLCASSPPGLRDNSPLHFGNGTRLTVT.

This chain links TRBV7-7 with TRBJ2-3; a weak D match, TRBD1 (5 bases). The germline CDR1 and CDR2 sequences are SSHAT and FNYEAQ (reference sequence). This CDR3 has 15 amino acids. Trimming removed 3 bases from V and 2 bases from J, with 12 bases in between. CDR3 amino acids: CASSLQGFLTDTQYF. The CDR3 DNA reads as TGTGCCAGCAGCTTGCAGGGATTCCTCACAGATACGCAGTATTTT.

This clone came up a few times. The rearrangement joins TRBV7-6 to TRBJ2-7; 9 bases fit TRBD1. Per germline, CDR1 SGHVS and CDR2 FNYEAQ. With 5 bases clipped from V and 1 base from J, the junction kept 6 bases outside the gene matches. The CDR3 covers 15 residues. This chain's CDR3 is CASSLGTGISYEQYF. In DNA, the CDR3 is TGTGCCAGCAGCCTAGGGACAGGGATATCCTACGAGCAGTACTTC.

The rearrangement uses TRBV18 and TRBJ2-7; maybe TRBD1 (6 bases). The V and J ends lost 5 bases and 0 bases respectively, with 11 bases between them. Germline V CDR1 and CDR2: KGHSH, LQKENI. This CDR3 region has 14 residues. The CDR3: CASSSDSNSYEQYF. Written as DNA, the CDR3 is TGTGCCAGCTCATCGGACAGCAACTCCTACGAGCAGTACTTC. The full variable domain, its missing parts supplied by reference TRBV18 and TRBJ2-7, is NAGVMQNPRHLVRRRGQEARLRCSPMKGHSHVYWYRQLPEEGLKFMVYLQKENIIDESGMPKERFSAEFPKEGPSILRIQQVVRGDSAAYFCASSSDSNSYEQYFGPGTRLTVT.

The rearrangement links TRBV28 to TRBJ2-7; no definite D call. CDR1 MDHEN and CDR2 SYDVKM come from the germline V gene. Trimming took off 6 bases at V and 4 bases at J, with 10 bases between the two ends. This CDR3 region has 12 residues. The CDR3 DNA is TGTGCCAGCAGCTCCGTCCGGTACGAGCAGTACTTC. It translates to CASSSVRYEQYF.

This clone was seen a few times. CDR3 loop: CASSDVTSGSNEQFF. The DNA for the CDR3 is TGTGCCAGCAGTGATGTCACTAGCGGGAGCAATGAGCAGTTCTTC. The V call is TRBV6-1, the J call TRBJ2-1, with 11 bases lining up with TRBD2. This CDR3 is 15 amino acids long. Trimming cost V 3 bases and J 6 bases; bases outside gene matches: 4. The V gene's germline CDR1 is MNHNS and CDR2 SASEGT.

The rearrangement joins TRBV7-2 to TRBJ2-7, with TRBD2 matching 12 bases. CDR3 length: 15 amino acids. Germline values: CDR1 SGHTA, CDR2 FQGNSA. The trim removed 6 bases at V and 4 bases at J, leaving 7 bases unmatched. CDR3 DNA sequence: TGTGCCAGCAGACCTGGACTAGCGGGGTCTTACGAGCAGTACTTC. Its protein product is CASRPGLAGSYEQYF.

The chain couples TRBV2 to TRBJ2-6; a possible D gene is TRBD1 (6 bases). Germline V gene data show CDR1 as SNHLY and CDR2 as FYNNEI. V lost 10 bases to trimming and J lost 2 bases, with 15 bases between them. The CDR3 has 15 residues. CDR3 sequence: CAISRGMTGANVLTF. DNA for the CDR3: TGTGCCATCTCGAGGGGGATGACTGGGGCCAACGTCCTGACTTTC.

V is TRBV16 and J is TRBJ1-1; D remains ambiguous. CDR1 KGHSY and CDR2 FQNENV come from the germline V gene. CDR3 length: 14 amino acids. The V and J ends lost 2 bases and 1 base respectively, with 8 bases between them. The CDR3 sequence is CASSQIYENTEAFF. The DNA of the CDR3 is TGTGCCAGCAGCCAAATCTACGAGAACACTGAAGCTTTCTTT.

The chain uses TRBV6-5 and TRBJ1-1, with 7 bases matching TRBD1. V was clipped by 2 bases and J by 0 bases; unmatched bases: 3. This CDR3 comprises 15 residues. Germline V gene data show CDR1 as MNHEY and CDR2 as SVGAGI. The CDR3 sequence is CASSYGDRLNTEAFF. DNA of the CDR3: TGTGCCAGCAGTTACGGGGACAGACTGAACACTGAAGCTTTCTTT.

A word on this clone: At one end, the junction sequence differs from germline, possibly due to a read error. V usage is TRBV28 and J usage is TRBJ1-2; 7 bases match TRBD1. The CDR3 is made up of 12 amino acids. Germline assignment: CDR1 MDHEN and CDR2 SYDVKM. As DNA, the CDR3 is TGTGCCAGCAGCGAACAGGGGCTTCCAGGGTCATTC. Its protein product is CASSEQGLPGSF.

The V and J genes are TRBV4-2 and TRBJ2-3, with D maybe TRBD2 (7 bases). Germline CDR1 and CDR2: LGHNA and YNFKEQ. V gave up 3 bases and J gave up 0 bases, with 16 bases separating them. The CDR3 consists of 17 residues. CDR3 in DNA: TGTGCCAGCAGCCATCCGGGGGGCCGCTTTAGCACAGATACGCAGTATTTT. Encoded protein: CASSHPGGRFSTDTQYF.

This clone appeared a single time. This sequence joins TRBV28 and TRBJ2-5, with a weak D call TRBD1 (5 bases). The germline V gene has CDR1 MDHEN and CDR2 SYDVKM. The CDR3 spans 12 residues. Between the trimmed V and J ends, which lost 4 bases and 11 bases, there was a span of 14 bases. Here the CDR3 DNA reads TGTGCCAGCAGTTCACAGACAGAAGAGCAGTACTTC. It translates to CASSSQTEEQYF.

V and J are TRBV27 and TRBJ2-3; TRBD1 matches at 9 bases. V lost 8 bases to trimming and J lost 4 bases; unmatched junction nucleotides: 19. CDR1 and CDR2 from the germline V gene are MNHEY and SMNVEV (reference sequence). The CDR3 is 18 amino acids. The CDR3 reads CASLRLTGTGSSPDTQYF. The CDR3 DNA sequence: TGTGCCAGCCTTAGGCTCACCGGGACAGGGAGCTCCCCAGATACGCAGTATTTT.

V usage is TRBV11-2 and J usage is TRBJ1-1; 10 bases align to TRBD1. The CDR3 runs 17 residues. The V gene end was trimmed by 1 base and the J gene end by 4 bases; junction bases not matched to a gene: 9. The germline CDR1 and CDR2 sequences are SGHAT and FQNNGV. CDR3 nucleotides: TGTGCCAGCAGCTTAGTACTGGGACAGGGGAGCGCCACTGAAGCTTTCTTT. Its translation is CASSLVLGQGSATEAFF.

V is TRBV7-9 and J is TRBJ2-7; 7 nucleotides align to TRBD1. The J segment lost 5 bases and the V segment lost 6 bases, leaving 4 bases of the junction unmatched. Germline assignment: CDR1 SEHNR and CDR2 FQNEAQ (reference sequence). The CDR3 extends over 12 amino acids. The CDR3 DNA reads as TGTGCCAGCAGTAGACAGGGAAACGAGCAGTACTTC. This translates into CASSRQGNEQYF.